This is a list of T cell receptor beta chains from one sample in a study of early T cells in non-severe SARS-CoV-2 infection. TCRdb called the 5' RACE reads again in MiXCR, with one record for every CDR3 protein. The repertoire consists of 25,000 to 35,000 distinct CDR3 sequences, with over 6.5% occurring once and the leading ten covering about 3%. Specimen: whole blood. These receptors all stem from an adult who was a healthcare worker with PCR-confirmed SARS-CoV-2 infection or an uninfected control (not recorded which). The CDR3 runs from the conserved cysteine through the conserved F or W. Only part of the rows carry a size: once, few, many, or a class if the clone is expanded.

clone_size	j_call	v_call	cdr3_aa
many	TRBJ2-3	TRBV21-1	CASNVDAASGNTDTQYF
-	TRBJ2-7	TRBV7-2	CASSSYGLAELRDYEQYF
many	TRBJ2-7	TRBV4-3	CASSQESTGHEQYF
many	TRBJ2-1	TRBV11-2	CASSQGQGSYNEQFF
-	TRBJ2-7	TRBV20-1	CSAFKAGVVHEQYF
many	TRBJ2-3	TRBV24-1	CATSDGTGSGDTQYF
many	TRBJ2-4	TRBV12-3/TRBV12-4	CASSSMGKGPKNIQYF
many	TRBJ1-6	TRBV7-9	CASSSWDNNSPLHF
many	TRBJ1-2	TRBV7-9	CASSFGTGGNYGYTF
many	TRBJ1-3	TRBV5-8	CASSLEWLSGNTIYF
many	TRBJ2-1	TRBV19	CASSIRREADEQFF
-	TRBJ2-1	TRBV7-9	CASSPEALRDEQFF
many	TRBJ2-5	TRBV11-2	CASSPRQGAGVETQYF
many	TRBJ2-5	TRBV5-6	CASSDGQQETQYF
many	TRBJ1-1	TRBV7-2	CASRRGPNTEAFF
many	TRBJ2-7	TRBV4-1	CASSQDATGVGEQYF
many	TRBJ2-1	TRBV7-3	CASSPREAGFIMNEQFF
many	TRBJ2-3	TRBV28	CASRGDSTDTQYF
-	TRBJ2-1	TRBV7-9	CASSFTGGGNNEQFF
few	TRBJ2-7	TRBV7-9	CASSAGTYEQYF
many	TRBJ2-6	TRBV18	CASSPSTGSAGANVLTF
-	TRBJ2-1	TRBV28	CASALRASGTYEQFF
many	TRBJ2-7	TRBV18	CASSRQDRGDEQYF
-	TRBJ2-7	TRBV7-6	CASSPRLAGGIKYEQYF
many	TRBJ2-1	TRBV3-1	CASSQQKHVNEQFF
many	TRBJ1-1	TRBV12-3/TRBV12-4	CASSFGKPEAFF
many	TRBJ1-4	TRBV5-5	CASSFRATNEKLFF
few	TRBJ1-4	TRBV5-1	CASSLVPGEKLFF
few	TRBJ2-5	TRBV7-9	CASSFLGPETQYF
many	TRBJ2-1	TRBV6-7	CASSYPRGGRLLGQFF
many	TRBJ2-3	TRBV5-1	CASSPSGMKTDTQYF
many	TRBJ1-1	TRBV19	CASTPEGTGNAFF
medium-sized	TRBJ2-7	TRBV29-1	CSVEFGSGSNEQYF
-	TRBJ1-4	TRBV4-2	CASSPGQTNEKLFF
few	TRBJ2-1	TRBV28	CASSSGGAWNNEQFF
many	TRBJ1-3	TRBV10-3	CAISDSSGNTIYF
-	TRBJ1-5	TRBV27	CASSLFSGVLQPQHF
many	TRBJ1-2	TRBV5-5	CASSPSAVVEYGYTF
-	TRBJ1-1	TRBV4-2	CASSHRALNTEAFF
few	TRBJ2-5	TRBV15	CATSLKGGAETQYF
many	TRBJ2-3	TRBV12-3/TRBV12-4	CASSLDSTDTQYF